The following is a T cell receptor (beta chain) sequence with its context. This clone was detected many times. Its antigen specificity is not known. Per-base quality was not reported, and no clone a single base away is much larger than it. This sample stems from a study of metastatic and nonmetastatic thyroid tumors (dated by TCRdb to 2018 to 2021). General notes on the study: The researchers compared repertoires between peripheral blood samples and tumor or nodule tissue samples from patients with malignant or benign thyroid disease.

Trimming removed 6 bases from V and 6 bases from J, leaving 15 bases between the germline ends. The germline V gene encodes CDR1 SNHLY and CDR2 FYNNEI. Inclusive of the bounding cysteine and phenylalanine, the CDR3 is 15 residues long. Only the CDR3 DNA stays, 45 bases, in frame from base 1. General findings and caveats noted by the study authors: In both blood and tumor samples, TCR beta diversity was reported to be significantly higher in malignant tumors than in benign nodules.

Before undergoing thyroid surgery, none of the patients had been given any kind of treatment. Patient clinical samples collected from 2012 to 2018 were retrospectively analysed using T-cell receptor beta sequencing. The protocol used for the library was PCR. TCRdb names Illumina HiSeq 4000 as the instrument used. High-throughput sequencing was used to profile the TCR beta-chain CDR3 region of each patient. The authors processed their data as follows. The researchers built a classifier to tell apart papillary thyroid cancer patients with distant metastasis, based on CDR3 differences among clinicopathological groups. The Shannon index was used to measure repertoire diversity, and the Morisita-Horn index was used to measure how similar tumor and blood repertoires were. TCRdb cleaned the public reads at Q25 with fastp, built clones with MiXCR and kept in-frame beta chains. These V and J calls derive from TCRdb rather than the authors' analysis. For this sample there are approximately 84,000 clones; approximately 15% appear just once. Of the sample, about 3.6% is held by the ten largest clones.

Sample: blood. The source of this sequence is a female donor with papillary thyroid cancer or a benign thyroid nodule (not recorded which). Some clones in this sample may be carry-over from other donors' samples. The sequence is built from TRBV2 and TRBJ1-6; the D gene is perhaps TRBD1, from 5 matching bases. The CDR3 protein sequence reads: CASRSGGVGNSPLHF. The nucleotides are TGTGCCAGCAGGTCCGGGGGAGTGGGTAATTCACCCCTCCACTTT.